This T cell receptor beta chain was recovered during a study of blood T cell repertoires in COVID-19. About the research overall: From the United States, Italy and Spain came samples of acute and convalescent COVID-19.

Profiled with immunoSEQ multiplex PCR; TCRdb holds only in-frame clones, not every one. The sample lists about 160,000 clones, 81% occurring once. This sequence was found in a man in his sixties with active or convalescent COVID-19. The material sequenced was peripheral blood.

CDR3 residues: CASSEGGNTEAFF. CDR3 nucleotides: TGCGCCAGCAGTGAGGGCGGAAACACTGAAGCTTTCTTT. The chain has TRBV10-2 and TRBJ1-1; D unresolved. The CDR3 contains 13 residues. Germline CDR1 reads WSHSY; CDR2 reads SAAADI. V gave up 2 bases and J gave up 2 bases, with 6 bases separating them.